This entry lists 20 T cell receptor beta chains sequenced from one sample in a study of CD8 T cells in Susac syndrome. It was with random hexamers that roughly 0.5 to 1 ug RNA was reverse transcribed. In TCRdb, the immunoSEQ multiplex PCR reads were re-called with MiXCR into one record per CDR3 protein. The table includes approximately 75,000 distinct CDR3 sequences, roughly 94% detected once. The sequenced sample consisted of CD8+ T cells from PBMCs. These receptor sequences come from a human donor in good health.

The CDR3: CASRDRAAGELFF. The CDR3, as DNA: TGTGCCAGCAGAGACAGGGCTGCCGGGGAGCTGTTTTTT. The chain links TRBV12-3 or TRBV12-4 to TRBJ2-2, with 7 positions matching TRBD1. CDR3 size: 13 residues. V lost 6 bases, J lost 6 bases, and 4 bases stayed unmatched.

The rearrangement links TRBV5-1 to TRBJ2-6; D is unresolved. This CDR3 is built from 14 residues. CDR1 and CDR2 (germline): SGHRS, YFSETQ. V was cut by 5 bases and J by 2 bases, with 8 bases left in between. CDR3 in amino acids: CASREVPGANVLTF. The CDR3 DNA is TGCGCCAGCAGGGAAGTTCCTGGGGCCAACGTCCTGACTTTC.

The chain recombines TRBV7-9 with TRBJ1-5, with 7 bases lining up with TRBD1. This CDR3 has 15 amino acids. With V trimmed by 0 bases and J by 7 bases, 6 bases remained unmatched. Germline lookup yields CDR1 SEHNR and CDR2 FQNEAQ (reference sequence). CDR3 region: CASSLATGMGQPQHF. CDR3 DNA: TGTGCCAGCAGCTTAGCGACAGGGATGGGCCAGCCCCAGCATTTT.

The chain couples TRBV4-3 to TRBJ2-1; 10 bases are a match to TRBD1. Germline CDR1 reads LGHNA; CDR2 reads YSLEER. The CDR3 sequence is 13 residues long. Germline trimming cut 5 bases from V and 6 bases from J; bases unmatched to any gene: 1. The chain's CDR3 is CASSRDRGNEQFF. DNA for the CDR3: TGCGCCAGCAGCAGGGACAGGGGCAATGAGCAGTTCTTC.

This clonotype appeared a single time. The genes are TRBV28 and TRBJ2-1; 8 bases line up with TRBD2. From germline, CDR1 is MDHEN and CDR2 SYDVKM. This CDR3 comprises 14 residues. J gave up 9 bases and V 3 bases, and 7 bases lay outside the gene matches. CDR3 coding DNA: TGTGCCAGCAGTTTCAACGGGGGGGCGTCTGAGCAGTTCTTC. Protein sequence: CASSFNGGASEQFF.

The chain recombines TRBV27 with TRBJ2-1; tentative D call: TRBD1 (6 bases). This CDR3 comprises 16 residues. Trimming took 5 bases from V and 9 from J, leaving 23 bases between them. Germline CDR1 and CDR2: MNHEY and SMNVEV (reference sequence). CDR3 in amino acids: CASSLGVTGSRSEQFF. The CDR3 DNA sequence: TGTGCCAGCAGTCTAGGAGTAACAGGGTCACGTAGTGAGCAGTTCTTC.

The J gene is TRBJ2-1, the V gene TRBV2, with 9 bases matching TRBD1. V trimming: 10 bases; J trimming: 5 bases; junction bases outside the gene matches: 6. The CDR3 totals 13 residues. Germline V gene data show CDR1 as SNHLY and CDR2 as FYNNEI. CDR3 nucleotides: TGTGCCACTTTTGGGACAGGGAACAATGAGCAGTTCTTC. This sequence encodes CATFGTGNNEQFF.

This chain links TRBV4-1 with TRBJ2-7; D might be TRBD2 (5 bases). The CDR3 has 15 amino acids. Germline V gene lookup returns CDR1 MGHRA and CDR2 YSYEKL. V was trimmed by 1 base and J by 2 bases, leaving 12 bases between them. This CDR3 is CASSQGRGNTYEQYF. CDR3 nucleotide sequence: TGCGCCAGCAGCCAAGGCCGAGGGAACACCTACGAGCAGTACTTC.

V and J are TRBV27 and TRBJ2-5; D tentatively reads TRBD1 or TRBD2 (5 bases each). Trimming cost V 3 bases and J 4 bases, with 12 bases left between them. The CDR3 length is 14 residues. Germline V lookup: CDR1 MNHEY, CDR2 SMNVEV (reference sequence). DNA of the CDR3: TGTGCCAGCAGTTTCGACAGTGGGAGAGAGACCCAGTACTTC. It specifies CASSFDSGRETQYF.

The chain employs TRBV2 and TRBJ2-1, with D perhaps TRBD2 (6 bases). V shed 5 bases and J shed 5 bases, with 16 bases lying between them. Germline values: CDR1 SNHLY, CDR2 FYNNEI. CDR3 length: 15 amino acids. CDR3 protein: CASSLRGAPHNEQFF. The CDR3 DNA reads TGTGCCAGCAGTCTACGCGGGGCTCCCCACAATGAGCAGTTCTTC.

CDR3 in DNA: TGTGCCAGCAGCTCAGAGCGGGGGGCCCATGAGCAGTTCTTC. Translation: CASSSERGAHEQFF. The J gene is TRBJ2-1, the V gene TRBV7-9; TRBD2 matches 9 bases. The CDR3 consists of 14 residues. Germline trimming cut 4 bases from V and 8 bases from J; bases unmatched to any gene: 6. Germline V gives CDR1 SEHNR, CDR2 FQNEAQ (reference sequence).

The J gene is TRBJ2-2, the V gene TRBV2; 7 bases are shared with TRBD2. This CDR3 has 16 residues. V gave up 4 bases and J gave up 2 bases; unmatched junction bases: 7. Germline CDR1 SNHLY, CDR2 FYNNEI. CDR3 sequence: CASSAFRLANTGELFF. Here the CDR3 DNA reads TGTGCCAGCAGTGCGTTCCGACTAGCAAACACCGGGGAGCTGTTTTTT. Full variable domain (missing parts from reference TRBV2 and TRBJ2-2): EPEVTQTPSHQVTQMGQEVILRCVPISNHLYFYWYRQILGQKVEFLVSFYNNEISEKSEIFDDQFSVERPDGSNFTLKIRSTKLEDSAMYFCASSAFRLANTGELFFGEGSRLTVL.

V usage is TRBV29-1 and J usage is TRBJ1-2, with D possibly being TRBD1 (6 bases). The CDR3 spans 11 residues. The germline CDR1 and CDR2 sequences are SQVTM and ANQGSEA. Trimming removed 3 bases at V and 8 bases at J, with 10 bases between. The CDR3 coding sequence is TGCAGCGTTGAGGACAGCTGGGGCTACACCTTC. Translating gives CSVEDSWGYTF.

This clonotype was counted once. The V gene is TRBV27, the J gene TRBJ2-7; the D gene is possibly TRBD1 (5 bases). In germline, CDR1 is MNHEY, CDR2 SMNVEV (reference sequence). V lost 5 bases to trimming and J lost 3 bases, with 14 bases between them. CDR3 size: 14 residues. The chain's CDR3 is CASSPRVNNYEQYF. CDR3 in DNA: TGTGCCAGCAGTCCCAGGGTCAACAACTACGAGCAGTACTTC.

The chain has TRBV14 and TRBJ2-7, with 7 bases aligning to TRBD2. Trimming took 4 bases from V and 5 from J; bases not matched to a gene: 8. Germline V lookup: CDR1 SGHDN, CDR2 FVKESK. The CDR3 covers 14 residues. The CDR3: CASSLTGGSDEQYF. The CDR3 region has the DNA TGTGCCAGCAGCCTCACCGGGGGGTCGGACGAGCAGTACTTC.

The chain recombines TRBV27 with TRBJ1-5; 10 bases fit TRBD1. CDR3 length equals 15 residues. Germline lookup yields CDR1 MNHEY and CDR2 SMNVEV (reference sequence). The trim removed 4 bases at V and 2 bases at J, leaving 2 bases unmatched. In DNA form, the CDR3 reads TGTGCCAGCAGTTCCGGGACAGGGGGCAATCAGCCCCAGCATTTT. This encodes CASSSGTGGNQPQHF.

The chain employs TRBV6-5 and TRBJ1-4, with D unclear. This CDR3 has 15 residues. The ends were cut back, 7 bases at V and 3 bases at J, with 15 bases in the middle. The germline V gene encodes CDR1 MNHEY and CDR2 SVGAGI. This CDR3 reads CASKLTSASNEKLFF. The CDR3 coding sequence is TGTGCCAGCAAGCTTACTTCTGCGTCTAATGAAAAACTGTTTTTT.

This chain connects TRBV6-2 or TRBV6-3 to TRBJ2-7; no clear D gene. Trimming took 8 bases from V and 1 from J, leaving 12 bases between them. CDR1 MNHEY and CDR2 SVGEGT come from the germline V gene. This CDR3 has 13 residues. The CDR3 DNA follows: TGTGCCAGCGGCCGTCCCGCGTCCTACGAGCAGTACTTC. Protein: CASGRPASYEQYF.

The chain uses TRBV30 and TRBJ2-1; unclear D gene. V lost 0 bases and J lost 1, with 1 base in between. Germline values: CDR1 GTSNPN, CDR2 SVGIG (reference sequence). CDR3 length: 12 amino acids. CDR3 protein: CAWSVSYNEQFF. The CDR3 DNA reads TGTGCCTGGAGTGTATCCTACAATGAGCAGTTCTTC.

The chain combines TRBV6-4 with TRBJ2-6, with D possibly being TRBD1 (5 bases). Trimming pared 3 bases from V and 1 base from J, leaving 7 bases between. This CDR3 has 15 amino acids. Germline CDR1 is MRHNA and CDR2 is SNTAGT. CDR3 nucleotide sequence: TGTGCCAGCAGTGATGACAGTTCTGGGGCCAACGTCCTGACTTTC. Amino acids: CASSDDSSGANVLTF.